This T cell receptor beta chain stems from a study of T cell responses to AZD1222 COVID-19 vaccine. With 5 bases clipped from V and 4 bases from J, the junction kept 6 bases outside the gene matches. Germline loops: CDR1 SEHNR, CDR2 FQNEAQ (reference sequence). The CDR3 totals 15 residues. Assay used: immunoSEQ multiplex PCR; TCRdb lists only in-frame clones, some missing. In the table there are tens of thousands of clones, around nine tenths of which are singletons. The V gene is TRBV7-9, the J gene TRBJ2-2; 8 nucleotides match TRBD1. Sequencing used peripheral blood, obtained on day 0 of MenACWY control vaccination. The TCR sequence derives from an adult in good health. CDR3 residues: CASSPGQGPTGELFF. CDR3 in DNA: TGTGCCAGCAGCCCAGGACAGGGTCCCACCGGGGAGCTGTTTTTT.